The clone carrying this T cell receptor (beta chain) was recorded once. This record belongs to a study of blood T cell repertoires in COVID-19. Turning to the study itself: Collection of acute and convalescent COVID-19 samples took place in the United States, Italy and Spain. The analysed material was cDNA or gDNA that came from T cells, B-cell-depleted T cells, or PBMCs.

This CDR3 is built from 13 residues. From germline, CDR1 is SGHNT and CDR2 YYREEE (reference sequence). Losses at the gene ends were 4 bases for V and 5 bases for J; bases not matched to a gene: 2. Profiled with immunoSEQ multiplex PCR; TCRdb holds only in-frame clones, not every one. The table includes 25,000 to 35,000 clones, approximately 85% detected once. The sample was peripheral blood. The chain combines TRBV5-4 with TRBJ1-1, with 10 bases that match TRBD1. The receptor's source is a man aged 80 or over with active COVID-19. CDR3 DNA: TGTGCCAGCAGCCGACAGGGGGCGACTGAAGCTTTCTTT. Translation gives CASSRQGATEAFF. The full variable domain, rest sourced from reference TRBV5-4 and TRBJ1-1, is ETGVTQSPTHLIKTRGQQVTLRCSSQSGHNTVSWYQQALGQGPQFIFQYYREEENGRGNFPPRFSGLQFPNYSSELNVNALELDDSALYLCASSRQGATEAFFGQGTRLTVV.